This T cell receptor (beta chain) stems from a study of OX40 agonist ivuxolimab in advanced cancers. The germline CDR1 and CDR2 sequences are SGHNT and YYREEE (reference sequence). The CDR3 spans 17 residues. V was clipped by 0 bases and J by 3 bases; unmatched bases: 10. Data came from immunoSEQ multiplex PCR; TCRdb stores just in-frame clones and leaves some out. The sample has under 20,000 clones, 83% seen once. This clonotype originated in an adult with an advanced solid tumor such as melanoma, head and neck, liver or kidney cancer. The specimen was CD4+ or CD8+ T cells sorted from blood, collected in a trial of the OX40 agonist ivuxolimab. The V call is TRBV5-4, the J call TRBJ1-2; 8 positions match TRBD1. CDR3 sequence (DNA): TGTGCCAGCAGCTTGGAAGACAGGGGCTTAGCTGACTATGGCTACACCTTC. Translating gives CASSLEDRGLADYGYTF.